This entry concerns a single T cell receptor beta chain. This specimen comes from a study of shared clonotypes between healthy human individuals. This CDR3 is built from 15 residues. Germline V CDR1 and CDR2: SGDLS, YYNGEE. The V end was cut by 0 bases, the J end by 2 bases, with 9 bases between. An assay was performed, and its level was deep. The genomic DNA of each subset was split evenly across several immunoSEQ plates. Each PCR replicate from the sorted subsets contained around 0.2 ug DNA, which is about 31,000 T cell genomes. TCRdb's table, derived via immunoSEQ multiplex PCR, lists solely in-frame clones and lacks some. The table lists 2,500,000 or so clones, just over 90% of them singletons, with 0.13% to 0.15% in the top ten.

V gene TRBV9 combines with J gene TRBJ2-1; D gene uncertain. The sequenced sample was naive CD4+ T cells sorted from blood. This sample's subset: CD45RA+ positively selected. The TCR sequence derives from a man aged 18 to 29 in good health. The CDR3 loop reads CASSVGRQPYNEQFF. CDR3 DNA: TGTGCCAGCAGCGTAGGTCGTCAGCCCTACAATGAGCAGTTCTTC.